The rows below give T cell receptor beta chains drawn from one sample of a study of T cell repertoires in cytomegalovirus infection. Via MiXCR, TCRdb re-called the reads, giving one row per CDR3 protein. The sample holds about 110,000 distinct CDR3 sequences; around 29% are singletons and the top ten take roughly 81%. The antigens these receptors bind are not known. Sequenced here: CD8+ T cells from cultured PBMCs, sampled from culture after CMV antigen stimulation. These receptors were taken from a human donor in good health (CMV status not recorded). Some clones in this sample may be carry-over from other donors' samples. Each CDR3 is given with its conserved first and last residue. The D gene is left open where the match is weak. Expanded clones are given a class, and other clones once, few, many or no size at all.

j_call d_call v_call clone_size cdr3_aa cdr3_nt
TRBJ2-2 - TRBV9 - CASSRRDPLDPTGELFF TGTGCCAGCAGTCGACGGGACCCCCTAGATCCCACCGGGGAGCTGTTTTTT
TRBJ1-2 - TRBV28 many CASSDYVGNYGYTF TGTGCCAGCAGTGACTACGTGGGCAACTATGGCTACACCTTC
TRBJ1-3 - TRBV5-3 once CAAGSDGNTIYF TGTGCCGCGGGGTCCGACGGAAACACCATATATTTT
TRBJ2-1 - TRBV7-9 - CASSPTGTLYNEQFF TGTGCCAGCAGCCCCACAGGAACCCTATACAATGAGCAGTTCTTC
TRBJ1-4 - TRBV6-5 few CASSSLLGSSEKLFF TGTGCCAGCAGTTCGTTGCTGGGATCTTCTGAAAAACTGTTTTTT
TRBJ2-2 TRBD1 TRBV2 few CASREGTANTGELFF TGTGCCAGCAGGGAAGGGACAGCGAACACCGGGGAGCTGTTTTTT
TRBJ1-1 - TRBV13 - CASSFRPGDTEAFF TGTGCCAGCAGCTTCCGGCCTGGGGACACTGAAGCTTTCTTT
TRBJ1-2 - TRBV7-2 many CASSTAFTPGGAYGYTF TGTGCCAGCAGCACCGCTTTTACTCCAGGAGGGGCCTATGGCTACACCTTC
TRBJ2-7 - TRBV7-9 - CASSFFSGSYEQYF TGTGCCAGCAGCTTTTTCTCAGGCTCCTACGAGCAGTACTTC
TRBJ2-7 - TRBV2 - CASSTPVVGSSSYEQYF TGTGCCAGCAGCACCCCAGTAGTCGGGTCCTCCTCCTACGAGCAGTACTTC
TRBJ1-6 - TRBV7-6 many CASSPWEGMQSPLHF TGTGCCAGCAGCCCGTGGGAAGGGATGCAGTCACCCCTCCACTTT
TRBJ2-7 - TRBV7-9 many CASSPGLNEQYF TGTGCCAGCAGCCCGGGACTTAACGAGCAGTACTTC
TRBJ2-1 TRBD2 TRBV12-3/TRBV12-4 - CAARAGGEQFF TGTGCAGCTCGAGCGGGGGGTGAGCAGTTCTTC
TRBJ2-7 TRBD2 TRBV28 - CASSLPGGNEQYF TGTGCCAGCAGTTTACCGGGGGGAAACGAGCAGTACTTC
TRBJ2-2 TRBD2 TRBV7-8 few CASSYASGGNTGELFF TGTGCCAGCAGCTACGCGAGCGGGGGGAATACCGGGGAGCTGTTTTTT
TRBJ2-4 - TRBV5-4 - CATDDRLDGNIQYF TGTGCCACCGATGATCGACTAGACGGAAACATTCAGTACTTC
TRBJ2-2 - TRBV6-8 - CASSSFHTGELFF TGTGCCAGCAGTTCCTTTCACACCGGGGAGCTGTTTTTT